This is a list of T cell receptor beta chains from one sample in a study of PD-L1 blockade in urothelial cancer. Libraries were prepared by immunoSEQ multiplex PCR; TCRdb keeps only in-frame clonotypes and omits some of them. The sample lists roughly 21,000 clones, almost 90% occurring once. Material: PBMCs, obtained around atezolizumab (anti-PD-L1) treatment. These receptors all stem from a woman aged 60-75 years with urothelial cancer. CDR3s include the opening cysteine and the closing phenylalanine or tryptophan. A D gene is named only where the DNA matches it firmly. Clone size, where shown, is once, few, many, or a class for clones that have expanded.

J,size,D,V,CDR3,DNA
TRBJ2-7,NA,NA,TRBV27,CASSLSGPYEQYF,TGTGCCAGCAGTTTGTCAGGTCCCTACGAGCAGTACTTC
TRBJ2-7,NA,TRBD2,TRBV9,CASSEVGRAVYEQYF,TGTGCCAGCAGTGAAGTGGGGAGGGCCGTCTACGAGCAGTACTTC
TRBJ2-3,few,TRBD2,TRBV28,CASKFGGRGRSTDTQYF,TGTGCCAGCAAGTTTGGCGGGAGGGGAAGGAGCACAGATACGCAGTATTTT
TRBJ2-5,NA,NA,TRBV5-6,CASSLRFFEETQYF,TGTGCCAGCAGCTTGCGGTTTTTTGAAGAGACCCAGTACTTC
TRBJ2-1,once,TRBD2,TRBV4-2,CASSQIHRSGVNEQFF,TGTGCCAGCAGCCAAATTCACCGTAGCGGGGTCAATGAGCAGTTCTTC
TRBJ1-1,NA,NA,TRBV27,CASTRQGNTEAFF,TGTGCCAGCACGCGGCAGGGTAACACTGAAGCTTTCTTT
TRBJ2-1,NA,NA,TRBV6-1,CASSEGLASSYNEQFF,TGTGCCAGCAGTGAGGGGCTAGCGAGCTCCTACAATGAGCAGTTCTTC
TRBJ2-1,NA,TRBD2,TRBV6-5,CANLPKMTSSDEQFF,TGTGCCAACCTACCGAAGATGACTAGCAGTGACGAGCAGTTCTTC
TRBJ2-7,NA,NA,TRBV19,CASSLQEAYEQYF,TGTGCCAGTAGCCTACAGGAAGCCTACGAGCAGTACTTC
TRBJ2-1,NA,TRBD1,TRBV4-2,CASSQPTRGQGQNEQFF,TGTGCCAGCAGCCAACCCACCCGCGGACAGGGACAGAATGAGCAGTTCTTC
TRBJ1-1,NA,TRBD1,TRBV18,CASSRSWGQENTEAFF,TGTGCCAGCTCACGATCTTGGGGACAGGAGAACACTGAAGCTTTCTTT
TRBJ2-3,once,TRBD2,TRBV18,CASSPFRTSGSTDTQYF,TGTGCCAGCTCACCATTCCGGACTAGCGGGAGCACAGATACGCAGTATTTT
TRBJ1-1,NA,NA,TRBV7-8,CASSLAYRENTEAFF,TGTGCCAGCAGCTTAGCCTACAGGGAGAACACTGAAGCTTTCTTT
TRBJ2-3,NA,TRBD1,TRBV19,CASSILGQGADTQYF,TGTGCCAGTAGTATTTTGGGACAGGGTGCGGATACGCAGTATTTT
TRBJ2-3,NA,NA,TRBV28,CASAKVRERGDTQYF,TGTGCCAGCGCTAAAGTACGGGAACGAGGAGATACGCAGTATTTT
TRBJ2-5,NA,TRBD2,TRBV19,CASSSELLAGGGETQYF,TGTGCCAGTAGTAGCGAACTTCTAGCGGGAGGAGGTGAGACCCAGTACTTC
TRBJ2-7,NA,NA,TRBV5-1,CASSLSGPSYEQYF,TGCGCCAGCAGCTTATCCGGTCCCTCCTACGAGCAGTACTTC
TRBJ2-7,NA,NA,TRBV5-4,CASSSLGIGGKSYEQYF,TGTGCCAGCAGTTCATTAGGAATAGGGGGAAAATCCTACGAGCAGTACTTC
TRBJ1-4,NA,TRBD1,TRBV7-8,CASSSRGLVEEKLFF,TGTGCCAGCAGCTCCAGGGGGCTAGTCGAGGAAAAACTGTTTTTT
TRBJ2-1,NA,TRBD2,TRBV7-2,CASSWGTSGEYNEQFF,TGTGCCAGCAGCTGGGGGACTAGCGGGGAATACAATGAGCAGTTCTTC
TRBJ2-5,NA,TRBD2,TRBV2,CASRGLAGEETQYF,TGTGCCAGCAGAGGACTAGCGGGAGAAGAGACCCAGTACTTC
TRBJ1-6,NA,NA,TRBV2,CASNPDGGRSPLHF,TGTGCCAGCAACCCCGACGGGGGGCGCTCACCCCTCCACTTT
TRBJ2-1,NA,NA,TRBV4-1,CASSQALLAKYNEQFF,TGCGCCAGCAGCCAAGCCCTGCTAGCGAAATACAATGAGCAGTTCTTC
TRBJ2-2,NA,NA,TRBV9,CASSPHPEDTGELFF,TGTGCCAGCAGCCCCCACCCGGAGGACACCGGGGAGCTGTTTTTT
TRBJ2-1,once,TRBD2,TRBV5-1,CASSLASSGSHNEQFF,TGCGCCAGCAGCTTGGCCTCTAGCGGGAGCCACAATGAGCAGTTCTTC
TRBJ1-2,NA,NA,TRBV2,CASSRTAPYGYTF,TGTGCCAGCAGTAGGACAGCCCCCTATGGCTACACCTTC
TRBJ2-1,NA,NA,TRBV5-1,CASSLGSGGYDEQFF,TGCGCCAGCAGCTTGGGCTCAGGGGGGTATGATGAGCAGTTCTTC
TRBJ2-4,NA,NA,TRBV27,CASSLSARNLAKNIQYF,TGTGCCAGCAGTTTATCGGCCCGAAATCTAGCCAAAAACATTCAGTACTTC
TRBJ2-1,NA,TRBD2,TRBV5-5,CASSLAVGTSGSLNNEQFF,TGTGCCAGCAGCTTGGCGGTGGGGACTAGCGGGAGTTTAAACAATGAGCAGTTCTTC
TRBJ2-5,NA,NA,TRBV28,CASSFLTSGPRETQYF,TGTGCCAGCAGTTTCCTGACTAGTGGGCCTCGGGAGACCCAGTACTTC
TRBJ2-5,NA,TRBD2,TRBV2,CASRGEGRTRETQYF,TGTGCCAGCAGGGGGGAGGGGAGAACGAGGGAGACCCAGTACTTC
TRBJ2-7,few,NA,TRBV4-1,CASSHGTAMDEQYF,TGCGCCAGCAGCCACGGGACTGCCATGGACGAGCAGTACTTC
TRBJ2-1,NA,TRBD1,TRBV4-2,CASSPSGGRGKSNEQFF,TGTGCCAGCAGCCCCTCCGGTGGCAGGGGGAAGTCAAATGAGCAGTTCTTC
TRBJ1-5,NA,NA,TRBV12-5,CASGLVKAGSGISNQPQHF,TGTGCTAGTGGTTTGGTAAAGGCAGGGTCTGGGATTAGCAATCAGCCCCAGCATTTT
TRBJ2-2,NA,NA,TRBV18,CASSPDRKSTGELFF,TGTGCCAGCTCACCTGACAGGAAGTCCACCGGGGAGCTGTTTTTT
TRBJ2-3,NA,NA,TRBV5-1,CASSSTDTQYF,TGCGCCAGCAGCTCTACAGATACGCAGTATTTT
TRBJ2-5,once,NA,TRBV5-1,CASSLVPGAQETQYF,TGCGCCAGCAGCTTGGTGCCAGGGGCACAAGAGACCCAGTACTTC
TRBJ2-1,NA,TRBD2,TRBV6-5,CASTPSGGSYNEQFF,TGTGCCAGCACCCCAAGCGGGGGCTCCTACAATGAGCAGTTCTTC
TRBJ2-1,NA,NA,TRBV2,CASSVASAGGYNEQFF,TGTGCCAGCAGTGTTGCATCAGCGGGTGGCTACAATGAGCAGTTCTTC
TRBJ2-4,NA,TRBD2,TRBV11-2,CASSSRLAVAKNIQYF,TGTGCCAGCAGCTCCCGACTAGCGGTAGCCAAAAACATTCAGTACTTC
TRBJ1-5,NA,NA,TRBV4-3,CASSHGRGQPQHF,TGCGCCAGCAGCCACGGCAGGGGTCAGCCCCAGCATTTT
TRBJ2-1,NA,TRBD2,TRBV7-2,CASSFRGTSGEWSYNEQFF,TGTGCCAGCAGCTTCCGGGGGACTAGCGGGGAATGGTCCTACAATGAGCAGTTCTTC
TRBJ2-1,once,TRBD2,TRBV6-5,CASSYASGNVNEQFF,TGTGCCAGCAGTTACGCTAGCGGGAATGTCAATGAGCAGTTCTTC
TRBJ2-7,NA,TRBD1,TRBV10-2,CASSEETGARLVQYF,TGCGCCAGCAGTGAAGAAACAGGGGCGCGCCTAGTGCAGTACTTC
TRBJ1-1,NA,NA,TRBV14,CASSQYASETEAFF,TGTGCCAGCAGCCAATACGCGTCTGAAACTGAAGCTTTCTTT
TRBJ2-1,NA,NA,TRBV5-1,CASSSGFPGQKYNEQFF,TGCGCCAGCAGCTCGGGGTTCCCAGGACAGAAATACAATGAGCAGTTCTTC
TRBJ1-3,NA,NA,TRBV7-2,CASSLARTVSGNTIYF,TGTGCCAGCAGCTTAGCAAGGACAGTTTCTGGAAACACCATATATTTT
TRBJ2-7,once,TRBD2,TRBV7-9,CASSLYGGSYEQYF,TGTGCCAGCAGCTTATATGGCGGGAGTTACGAGCAGTACTTC